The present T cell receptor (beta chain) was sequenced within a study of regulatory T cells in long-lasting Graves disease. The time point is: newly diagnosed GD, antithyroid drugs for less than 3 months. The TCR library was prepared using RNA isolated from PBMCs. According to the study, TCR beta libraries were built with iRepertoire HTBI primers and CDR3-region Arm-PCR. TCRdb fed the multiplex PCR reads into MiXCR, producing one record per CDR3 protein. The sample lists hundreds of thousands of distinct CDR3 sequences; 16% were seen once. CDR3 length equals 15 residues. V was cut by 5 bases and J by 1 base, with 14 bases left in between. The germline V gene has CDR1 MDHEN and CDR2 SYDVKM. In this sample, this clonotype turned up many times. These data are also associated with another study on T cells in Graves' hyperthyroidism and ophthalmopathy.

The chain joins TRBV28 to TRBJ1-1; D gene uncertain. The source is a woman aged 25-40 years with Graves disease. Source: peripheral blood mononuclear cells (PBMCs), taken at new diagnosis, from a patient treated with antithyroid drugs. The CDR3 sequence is CASSPLGLKNTEAFF. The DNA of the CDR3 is TGTGCCAGCAGTCCCCTAGGACTTAAGAACACTGAAGCTTTCTTT.